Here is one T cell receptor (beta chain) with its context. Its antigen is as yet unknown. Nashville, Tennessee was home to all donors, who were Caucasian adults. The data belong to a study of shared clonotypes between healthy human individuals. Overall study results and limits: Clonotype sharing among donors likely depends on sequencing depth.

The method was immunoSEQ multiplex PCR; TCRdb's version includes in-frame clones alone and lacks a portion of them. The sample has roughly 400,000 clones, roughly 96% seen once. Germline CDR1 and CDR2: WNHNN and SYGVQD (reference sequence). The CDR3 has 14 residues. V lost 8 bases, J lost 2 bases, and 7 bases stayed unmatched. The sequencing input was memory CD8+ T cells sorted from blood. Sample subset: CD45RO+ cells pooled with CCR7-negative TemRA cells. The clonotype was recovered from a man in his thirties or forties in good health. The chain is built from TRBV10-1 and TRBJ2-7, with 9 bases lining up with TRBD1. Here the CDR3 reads CASGNRDRAYEQYF. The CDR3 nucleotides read TGCGCCAGCGGAAACCGGGACAGGGCCTACGAGCAGTACTTC.